These T cell receptor beta chains were read from a single sample in a study of CD8 T cells in ankylosing spondylitis. TCRdb reanalysed the 5' RACE reads using MiXCR and keeps one entry per CDR3 protein. The table includes roughly 440,000 distinct CDR3 sequences, more than 15% detected once. Sequencing used blood, either unsorted or a sorted T cell fraction (not recorded which). The receptors originated from a male donor with ankylosing spondylitis. The CDR3 runs from the conserved cysteine through the conserved F or W.

v_gene	CDR3aa
TRBV20-1	CSAPPAGANTGELFF
TRBV19	CASERTSGSHNEQFF
TRBV20-1	CSAPTRRDEKLFF
TRBV6-2/TRBV6-3	CASSYVPTNQFF
TRBV6-2/TRBV6-3	CASRAGLAGDGYEQYF
TRBV20-1	CSAGGLYNSPLHF
TRBV6-1	CASSGTGTWNSPLHF
TRBV7-9	CASSSTRQGWGEKLFF
TRBV6-5	CASSYSGFSSGANVLTF
TRBV19	CASSEPRQGITEAFF
TRBV29-1	CSVRRGTGDTEAFF
TRBV2	CASKQTSVSYNEQFF
TRBV12-5	CASGLVQTGNTEAFF
TRBV28	CASSLSLAQETQYF
TRBV18	CASSPLNSPGNQPQHF
TRBV6-1	CASKVGGGFTEAFF
TRBV4-3	CASSRRGDSYEQYF
TRBV10-3	CAISAGPGQGDNQPQHF
TRBV18	CASSPAGNTEAFF
TRBV5-1	CASSFDFYEQYF
TRBV7-2	CASSLFSQTGELFF
TRBV9	CASSRSQGRRDTQYF
TRBV7-2	CASSPITQVGTEAFF
TRBV12-3/TRBV12-4	CASSLWVQETQYF
TRBV20-1	CSAGDRLNEAFF
TRBV12-3/TRBV12-4	CASSAGTRTYEQYF
TRBV9	CASSVVGQGYNEQFF
TRBV11-2	CASSLDVTSNQPQHF
TRBV6-1	CASRENRDIYEQYF
TRBV4-1	CASSQDPRGSFGYTF
TRBV7-8	CASSLIGTFVTDTQYF
TRBV20-1	CSASPTGGAYGYTF
TRBV19	CASSGSGTGLRQPQHF